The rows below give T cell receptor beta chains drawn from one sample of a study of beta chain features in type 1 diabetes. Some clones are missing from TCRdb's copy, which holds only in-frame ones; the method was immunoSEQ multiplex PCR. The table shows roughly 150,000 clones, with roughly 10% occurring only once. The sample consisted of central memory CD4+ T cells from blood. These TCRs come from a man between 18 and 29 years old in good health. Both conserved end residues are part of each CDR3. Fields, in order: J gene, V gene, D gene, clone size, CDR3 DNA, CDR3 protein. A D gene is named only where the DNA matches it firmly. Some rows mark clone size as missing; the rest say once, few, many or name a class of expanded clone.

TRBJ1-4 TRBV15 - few TGTGCCACCAGCAACCAGGACAAATTTGAAAAACTGTTTTTT CATSNQDKFEKLFF
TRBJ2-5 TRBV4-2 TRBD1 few TGTGCCAGCAGCCGGGGACAGCAAGAGACCCAGTACTTC CASSRGQQETQYF
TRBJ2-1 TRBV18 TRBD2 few TGTGCCAGCTCGCGCATCCCGACTAGCGCGGGCAATGAGCAGTTCTTC CASSRIPTSAGNEQFF
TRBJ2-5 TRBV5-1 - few TGCGCCAGCAGCTTGGTAGCGAGCAGGGAGACCCAGTACTTC CASSLVASRETQYF
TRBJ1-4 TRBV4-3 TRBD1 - TGCGCCAGCAGCCAAGAAGGCAGGGGGATCGAAAAACTGTTTTTT CASSQEGRGIEKLFF
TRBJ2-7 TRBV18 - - TGTGCCAGCTCACTACTGACAGGAGAAGAGCAGTACTTC CASSLLTGEEQYF
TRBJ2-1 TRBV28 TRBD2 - TGTGCCAGCTCCACGTTCGGAGGACTAGCGGGAGGGAATGAGCAGTTCTTC CASSTFGGLAGGNEQFF
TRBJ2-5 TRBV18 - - TGTGCCAGCTCACCCTGGACTTCTCAACAAGAGACCCAGTACTTC CASSPWTSQQETQYF
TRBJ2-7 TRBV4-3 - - TGCGCCAGCAGCCAAGAGGAGGGACCCTACGAGCAGTACTTC CASSQEEGPYEQYF
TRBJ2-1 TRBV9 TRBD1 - TGTGCCAGCAGTCCCACCGGGACAGGGGCCTACAATGAGCAGTTCTTC CASSPTGTGAYNEQFF
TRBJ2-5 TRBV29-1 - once TGCAGCGTGGAACAATCAGGGGAGACCCAGTACTTC CSVEQSGETQYF